A selection of T cell receptor beta chains follows, all from one sample in a study of PD-1 blockade in classical Hodgkin lymphoma. Libraries were prepared by immunoSEQ multiplex PCR; TCRdb keeps only in-frame clonotypes and omits some of them. The data contain 35,000 to 50,000 clones, roughly 70% of them singletons. The specimen comprised peripheral blood mononuclear cells (PBMCs), sampled before the fourth cycle of nivolumab. These TCRs come from a human donor with classical Hodgkin lymphoma. Each CDR3 is given with its conserved first and last residue. The order of the fields is CDR3 length, V gene, J gene, clone size, D gene, CDR3 DNA, CDR3 protein. D genes are given only for firm matches. Rows may omit the clone size; those that give it use once, few, many or a size class.

17,TRBV19,TRBJ2-1,-,-,TGTGCCAGTAGTATAGATGGACGAGGACCCCTATGGAATGAGCAGTTCTTC,CASSIDGRGPLWNEQFF
16,TRBV5-4,TRBJ2-1,-,-,TGTGCCAGCAGCTTGGGAAGACTAGGAGCCTACAATGAGCAGTTCTTC,CASSLGRLGAYNEQFF
14,TRBV21-1,TRBJ1-2,medium-sized,-,TGTGCCAGCAGAAATGAGGGGACAGCCCTAGGCTACACCTTC,CASRNEGTALGYTF
15,TRBV5-6,TRBJ1-1,many,TRBD1,TGTGCCAGCAGCTTTCGACAGGGAATGAACACTGAAGCTTTCTTT,CASSFRQGMNTEAFF
14,TRBV19,TRBJ2-7,-,-,TGTGCCAGTAGTATTAGCCAGGGTCGCTACGAGCAGTACTTC,CASSISQGRYEQYF
14,TRBV19,TRBJ1-1,-,-,TGTGCCAGTAGTTCGGGACGGATGAACACTGAAGCTTTCTTT,CASSSGRMNTEAFF
14,TRBV6-1,TRBJ2-7,once,TRBD2,TGTGCCACCGGGGGGGCGACAAATTCCTACGAGCAGTACTTC,CATGGATNSYEQYF
14,TRBV7-2,TRBJ2-7,once,TRBD1,TGTGCCAGCAGCTTTGGACAGGGGCCCTACGAGCAGTACTTC,CASSFGQGPYEQYF
17,TRBV7-2,TRBJ2-4,few,TRBD1,TGTGCCAGCAGCTTAGCAGGGACAGGTGGAACCAAAAACATTCAGTACTTC,CASSLAGTGGTKNIQYF
15,TRBV6-5,TRBJ1-5,-,TRBD1,TGTGCCAGCAGATCGACAGGGGGCCACAATCAGCCCCAGCATTTT,CASRSTGGHNQPQHF
13,TRBV6-1,TRBJ1-1,-,-,TGTGCCAGCAGTGGGCTAACGAACACTGAAGCTTTCTTT,CASSGLTNTEAFF
13,TRBV6-1,TRBJ1-1,few,-,TGTGCCAGCAGTGGAGCGGAGAACACTGAAGCTTTCTTT,CASSGAENTEAFF
15,TRBV19,TRBJ2-3,-,TRBD1,TGTGCCAGTAGTATGTCGGACAGGGAAACAGATACGCAGTATTTT,CASSMSDRETDTQYF
14,TRBV10-3,TRBJ1-1,many,-,TGTGCCATCAGTGCGGGTGCGATGAACACTGAAGCTTTCTTT,CAISAGAMNTEAFF
15,TRBV7-2,TRBJ1-3,-,-,TGTGCCAGCAGCTTATCGGACATGAGGCGAAACACCATATATTTT,CASSLSDMRRNTIYF
15,TRBV4-2,TRBJ2-2,once,-,TGTGCCAGCAGCCAAGAGGGACAGAACACCGGGGAGCTGTTTTTT,CASSQEGQNTGELFF
16,TRBV27,TRBJ2-5,-,-,TGTGCCAGCAGTTTTCTGAACCCCCAGGTACAAGAGACCCAGTACTTC,CASSFLNPQVQETQYF
14,TRBV10-3,TRBJ2-1,-,TRBD2,TGTGCCACAGGGGCGGGAGGCCACGACAATGAGCAGTTCTTC,CATGAGGHDNEQFF
17,TRBV18,TRBJ2-7,-,-,TGTGCCAGCTCACTCGGTCCGAGGGGTTCCCCTGCCTACGAGCAGTACTTC,CASSLGPRGSPAYEQYF
12,TRBV28,TRBJ2-1,-,-,TGTGCCAGCAGTTTATATCGGGACAACGGGTTCTTC,CASSLYRDNGFF